The T cell receptor (beta chain) described here comes from a study of shared clonotypes between healthy human individuals. Study-wide context: A donor's plate count was three for CD4 naive and three for CD4 memory; CD8 naive had two and CD8 memory one.

Study-level findings and limits: Generation probability values for non-shared clonotypes were lower than those for clonotypes shared by all four donors. Naive CD4 clonotype sharing across four donors was approximately 5%.

For this clone: Its antigen is as yet unknown.

The assay was immunoSEQ multiplex PCR, and TCRdb's table has in-frame clones only and misses some. The sample consists of some 660,000 clones, around four fifths of them appearing once. V trimming: 0 bases; J trimming: 4 bases; junction bases outside the gene matches: 1. This CDR3 is 15 amino acids long. Per the germline V gene, CDR1 is SGHTA and CDR2 is FQGNSA. The origin of this receptor is a woman aged 25 to 45 in good health. The sample consisted of memory CD4+ T cells sorted from blood. Indicated subset: CD45RA-negative fraction. The chain is built from TRBV7-2 and TRBJ2-7, with TRBD2 identical over 12 bases. This chain's CDR3 is CASSLALAGGYEQYF. CDR3 bases: TGTGCCAGCAGCTTAGCGCTAGCGGGAGGGTACGAGCAGTACTTC.